A selection of T cell receptor beta chains follows, all from one sample in a study of cytomegalovirus exposure and HLA in healthy donors. Profiling relied on immunoSEQ multiplex PCR, and the TCRdb table lists in-frame clones only, not all of them. The table records tens of thousands of clones, roughly 73% of them present only once. The sequenced material came from PBMCs. Every receptor here comes from a man aged 18 to 29 in good health and CMV-seronegative. The CDR3 runs from the conserved cysteine through the conserved F or W. A D gene is named only where the DNA matches it firmly. Size tells how often a clone was seen (once, few, many) or the class of an expanded clone, and some rows leave it out.

>TRBV5-1|.|TRBJ2-7|TRBD1
TGCGCCAGCAGCTTGTCAGGGGGTACCGAGCAGTACTTC
CASSLSGGTEQYF
>TRBV29-1|.|TRBJ2-1|.
TGCAGTGCTAAAGCGGCGGCCAGGCACACTGAGCAGTTCTTC
CSAKAAARHTEQFF
>TRBV27|.|TRBJ2-5|.
TGTGCCAGCGGGGAGGTAGAGACCCAGTACTTC
CASGEVETQYF
>TRBV6-5|.|TRBJ2-5|.
TGTGCCAGCAGTTATACAGGGCTAGGGGCCCAGTACTTC
CASSYTGLGAQYF
>TRBV5-1|.|TRBJ1-6|TRBD1
TGCGCCAGCAGCTCCGGGACAGGGGTAAAAAACGGGGCAGATTCACCCCTCCACTTT
CASSSGTGVKNGADSPLHF
>TRBV18|.|TRBJ2-7|TRBD2
TGTGCCAGCTCACCAGGTAGGGCAGGGACGACTAGCGGGGTTCGGAGCGAGCAGTACTTC
CASSPGRAGTTSGVRSEQYF
>TRBV6-1|.|TRBJ1-5|TRBD1
TGTGCCAGCAGTGAATCGACAGGGCGGCAGCCCCAGCATTTT
CASSESTGRQPQHF
>TRBV28|few|TRBJ1-5|.
TGTGCCAGCACTACAGTTAGCAATCAGCCCCAGCATTTT
CASTTVSNQPQHF
>TRBV28|.|TRBJ2-7|TRBD2
TGTGCCAGCAGTCCCGCGGGGGGCGACGAGCAGTACTTC
CASSPAGGDEQYF
>TRBV25-1|few|TRBJ1-2|.
TGTGCCAGCAGTGAGAGAGCTAGCTATGGCTACACCTTC
CASSERASYGYTF